These 32 T cell receptor beta chains came from one sample sequenced in a study of Ad26.COV2.S vaccination and SARS-CoV-2 variants. Sequencing used immunoSEQ multiplex PCR; TCRdb keeps in-frame clones, though not all of them. The sample yields fewer than 900,000 clones, 70% to 90% seen once. The treatment was: about 20 received Ad26.COV2.S at low or high dose, single or two shots; roughly five received placebo; per-sample allocation not given. Repertoires come from day 63 after the first vaccine or placebo injection. The sequencing used peripheral blood, collected in a trial of Ad26.COV2.S vaccine versus placebo. The receptors derive from a person aged 18 to 59 who received the Ad26.COV2.S COVID-19 vaccine or a placebo.

This chain uses TRBV18 with TRBJ2-7; D possibly matches TRBD1 or TRBD2 (5 bases each). Trimming cost V 6 bases and J 2 bases, with 14 bases left between them. CDR1 KGHSH and CDR2 LQKENI come from the germline V gene. The CDR3 has 14 amino acids. The CDR3 protein is CASSQRGPPYEQYF. In DNA form, the CDR3 reads TGTGCCAGCTCCCAGAGGGGACCACCCTACGAGCAGTACTTC.

This clone occurred a few times. The chain links TRBV7-8 to TRBJ1-6; D is unresolved. The CDR3 sequence is 16 residues long. Per germline, CDR1 SGHVS and CDR2 FQNEAQ. Trimming cost V 2 bases and J 10 bases, with 18 bases left between them. The CDR3 DNA sequence: TGTGCCAGCAGCTTACGGGCGTCAGGCTTGGGATCACCCCTCCACTTT. Translation: CASSLRASGLGSPLHF.

The genes are TRBV7-9 and TRBJ1-2; TRBD1 is a possible D gene (6 bases). Germline V lookup: CDR1 SEHNR, CDR2 FQNEAQ (reference sequence). V lost 1 base and J 8 bases, leaving 11 bases between the germline ends. CDR3 length: 13 residues. Here the CDR3 DNA reads TGTGCCAGCAGCTTAGAGGCAGGGGAAGGCTACACCTTC. Its protein is CASSLEAGEGYTF. Drawing the rest from reference TRBV7-9 and TRBJ1-2, the complete variable domain is DTGVSQNPRHKITKRGQNVTFRCDPISEHNRLYWYRQTLGQGPEFLTYFQNEAQLEKSRLLSDRFSAERPKGSFSTLEIQRTEQGDSAMYLCASSLEAGEGYTFGSGTRLTVV.

Points on this clone: Other DNA sequences in this sample translate to the same CDR3. The chain is built from TRBV3-1 (or the pseudogene TRBV3-2) and TRBJ1-3; D is unresolved. V lost 1 base, J lost 1 base, and 2 bases lay in between. CDR1 and CDR2 from the germline V gene are LGHDT and YNNKEL (reference sequence). The CDR3 has 13 amino acids. The CDR3 loop reads CASSQGSGNTIYF. In DNA, the CDR3 is TGTGCCAGCAGCCAAGGGTCTGGAAACACCATATATTTT.

A word on this clone: At one boundary the junction diverges from the germline segment, which might be a read error. The J gene is TRBJ2-1, the V gene TRBV7-7; 12 bases fit TRBD2. CDR1 SSHAT and CDR2 FNYEAQ come from the germline V gene (reference sequence). The CDR3 totals 15 residues. CDR3 amino acids: CASSVTSGSFDEQFF. Written as DNA, the CDR3 is TGTGCTAGCAGCGTGACTAGCGGGAGTTTTGATGAGCAGTTCTTC.

The chain uses TRBV30 and TRBJ1-2; 7 bases are a match to TRBD1. V shed 3 bases, J shed 1 base, and the junction held 8 bases outside the gene matches. Germline CDR1 and CDR2: GTSNPN and SVGIG (reference sequence). The CDR3 loop spans 15 amino acids. The CDR3 protein is CAWSYRGFGNYGYTF. DNA for the CDR3: TGTGCCTGGAGCTACAGGGGATTTGGTAACTATGGCTACACCTTC.

This clone was seen once. The V gene is TRBV18, the J gene TRBJ1-2; D gene unclear. This CDR3 is built from 13 residues. Germline loops: CDR1 KGHSH, CDR2 LQKENI. V was shortened by 4 bases and J by 5 bases, with 11 bases between the two germline ends. CDR3 loop: CASSQAGVYGYTF. CDR3 coding DNA: TGTGCCAGCTCACAGGCCGGGGTGTATGGCTACACCTTC.

This clone occurred once. This chain joins TRBV9 and TRBJ2-5, with 9 nucleotides matching TRBD2. Trimming at V came to 2 bases and at J to 4 bases, leaving 6 bases not matched to a gene. Germline CDR1 is SGDLS and CDR2 is YYNGEE. This CDR3 is 15 amino acids long. The chain's CDR3 is CASSVEAGGRETQYF. As DNA, the CDR3 is TGTGCCAGCAGCGTCGAAGCGGGAGGCCGAGAGACCCAGTACTTC.

The chain recombines TRBV3-1 (or the pseudogene TRBV3-2) with TRBJ2-1, with D perhaps being TRBD1 or TRBD2 (5 bases each). The CDR3 length is 12 residues. Germline CDR1 reads LGHDT; CDR2 reads YNNKEL (reference sequence). V was cut by 3 bases and J by 9 bases, with 9 bases left in between. DNA of the CDR3: TGTGCCAGCAGCCAGCTGGGGGTTGAGCAGTTCTTC. Its protein is CASSQLGVEQFF.

The V and J genes are TRBV7-2 and TRBJ2-3; TRBD2 matches 7 bases. There are 16 residues in the CDR3. The V gene's germline CDR1 is SGHTA and CDR2 FQGNSA. Trimming removed 5 bases from V and 0 bases from J; junction bases left unmatched: 8. CDR3 DNA sequence: TGTGCCAGCAGCCCTTCCCAGGGAGGGAGCACAGATACGCAGTATTTT. Amino acid sequence: CASSPSQGGSTDTQYF.

The chain joins TRBV15 to TRBJ2-7; 7 bases map to TRBD1. The germline V gene encodes CDR1 LNHNV and CDR2 YYDKDF (reference sequence). Germline trimming cut 1 base from V and 3 bases from J; bases unmatched to any gene: 9. The CDR3 sequence is 16 residues long. CDR3 sequence: CATSRGDSWVGYEQYF. The CDR3 DNA follows: TGTGCCACCAGCAGAGGGGACAGTTGGGTCGGCTACGAGCAGTACTTC.

Worth noting for this clone: The germline gene is not matched at one end of the junction; a read error may be the cause. The rearrangement joins TRBV7-7 to TRBJ2-2; D is possibly TRBD1 (5 bases). Germline lookup yields CDR1 SSHAT and CDR2 FNYEAQ (reference sequence). CDR3 length equals 15 residues. The CDR3, as DNA: TGTGCTAGCAGCTTAGGGGCAGGGTCAACCGGGGAGCTGTTTTTT. The encoded protein is CASSLGAGSTGELFF. Full variable domain (missing parts from reference TRBV7-7 and TRBJ2-2): GAGVSQSPRYKVTKRGQDVTLRCDPISSHATLYWYQQALGQGPEFLTYFNYEAQPDKSGLPSDRFSAERPEGSISTLTIQRTEQRDSAMYRCASSLGAGSTGELFFGEGSRLTVL.

The chain recombines TRBV19 with TRBJ1-1, with a tentative D call TRBD1 (5 bases). Germline V CDR1 and CDR2: LNHDA, SQIVND (reference sequence). Deletions cut 7 bases from V and 6 bases from J, with 21 bases between. This CDR3 contains 15 residues. CDR3 in DNA: TGTGCCAGTACCGACTCATGGGGGAGGTTGCCTGAAGCTTTCTTT. It yields the protein CASTDSWGRLPEAFF.

The table lists this clone with a count of one. The rearrangement uses TRBV11-2 and TRBJ2-7; 13 bases align to TRBD2. The CDR3 covers 15 residues. V was pared by 5 bases and J by 3 bases, with 4 bases of the junction left unmatched. Germline loops: CDR1 SGHAT, CDR2 FQNNGV. The CDR3, as DNA: TGTGCCAGCAGCCCGGGACTAGCGGGATACTACGAGCAGTACTTC. It codes for CASSPGLAGYYEQYF.

This sequence joins TRBV5-6 and TRBJ2-3; TRBD2 might be the D (6 bases). This CDR3 contains 13 residues. Trimming left V 2 bases short and J 4 bases short, with 8 bases between. The germline V gene has CDR1 SGHDT and CDR2 YYEEEE. The DNA of the CDR3 is TGTGCCAGCAGCTTTGGGGGGTCAGATACGCAGTATTTT. This codes for CASSFGGSDTQYF.

The DNA for the CDR3 is TGTGCCAGCCGGGTTAATTTGTTGGGCAATCAGCCCCAGCATTTT. This sequence encodes CASRVNLLGNQPQHF. The chain uses TRBV6-5 and TRBJ1-5; no reliable D call. V lost 8 bases, J lost 2 bases, and 16 bases lay in between. Germline lookup yields CDR1 MNHEY and CDR2 SVGAGI. This CDR3 spans 15 amino acids.

The chain is built from TRBV3-1 (or the pseudogene TRBV3-2) and TRBJ2-1; TRBD1 aligns across 8 bases. V shed 4 bases, J shed 5 bases, and the junction held 4 bases outside the gene matches. Germline lookup yields CDR1 LGHDT and CDR2 YNNKEL (reference sequence). There are 14 residues in the CDR3. The CDR3 loop is CASSPGQGHNEQFF. CDR3 nucleotides: TGTGCCAGCAGCCCCGGACAGGGTCACAATGAGCAGTTCTTC.

The V and J genes are TRBV7-2 and TRBJ2-3; possibly TRBD1 or TRBD2 for D (7 bases each). V lost 5 bases, J lost 2 bases, and 17 bases lay in between. Per germline, CDR1 SGHTA and CDR2 FQGNSA. This CDR3 has 16 amino acids. The CDR3 spells CASSTDRAGATDTQYF. The CDR3 DNA sequence: TGTGCCAGCAGCACCGACAGGGCGGGGGCCACAGATACGCAGTATTTT.

The chain employs TRBV9 and TRBJ2-3, with D hard to call. The length of the CDR3 is 12 residues. Germline V gene lookup returns CDR1 SGDLS and CDR2 YYNGEE. V gave up 3 bases and J gave up 3 bases, with 5 bases separating them. The CDR3 reads CASSATTDTQYF. In DNA form, the CDR3 reads TGTGCCAGCAGCGCCACGACAGATACGCAGTATTTT.

The chain carries TRBV7-2 and TRBJ2-5; D unresolved. Trimming removed 8 bases from V and 1 base from J, with 5 bases in between. The V gene's germline CDR1 is SGHTA and CDR2 FQGNSA. The CDR3 is 11 residues long. DNA for the CDR3: TGTGCCAGCCGACTCCAAGAGACCCAGTACTTC. Its translation is CASRLQETQYF.

A word on this clone: Additional DNA sequences in this sample encode the identical CDR3. The J gene is TRBJ2-7, the V gene TRBV5-1; D gene unclear. This CDR3 is 11 amino acids long. V lost 4 bases to trimming and J lost 2 bases, with 4 bases between them. Germline CDR1 SGHRS, CDR2 YFSETQ. The DNA for the CDR3 is TGCGCCAGCAGCACCGCCTACGAGCAGTACTTC. Translating gives CASSTAYEQYF.

The chain links TRBV13 to TRBJ2-1, with D tentatively TRBD2 (6 bases). The CDR3 spans 15 residues. CDR1 is PRHDT and CDR2 is FYEKMQ in the germline V gene (reference sequence). Trimming took 0 bases from V and 8 from J, leaving 14 bases between them. The CDR3 region has the DNA TGTGCCAGCAGCTTAGGTTCGAAAGTAGCGGATGAGCAGTTCTTC. The encoded protein is CASSLGSKVADEQFF. The whole variable domain, remainder taken from reference TRBV13 and TRBJ2-1, is AAGVIQSPRHLIKEKRETATLKCYPIPRHDTVYWYQQGPGQDPQFLISFYEKMQSDKGSIPDRFSAQQFSDYHSELNMSSLELGDSALYFCASSLGSKVADEQFFGPGTRLTVL.

The CDR3: CASGLVTGGWNEQFF. The CDR3 DNA follows: TGTGCTAGTGGTTTGGTCACAGGGGGGTGGAATGAGCAGTTCTTC. The J gene is TRBJ2-1, the V gene TRBV12-5; 8 positions match TRBD1. The length of the CDR3 is 15 residues. Trimming cost V 0 bases and J 7 bases; bases outside gene matches: 5. Per germline, CDR1 LGHNT and CDR2 FRNRAP. The entire variable domain, with the rest obtained from reference TRBV12-5 and TRBJ2-1, is as follows: DARVTQTPRHKVTEMGQEVTMRCQPILGHNTVFWYRQTMMQGLELLAYFRNRAPLDDSGMPKDRFSAEMPDATLATLKIQPSEPRDSAVYFCASGLVTGGWNEQFFGPGTRLTVL.

The chain has TRBV18 and TRBJ2-5; 10 bases align to TRBD2. CDR1 KGHSH and CDR2 LQKENI come from the germline V gene. The junction had 11 bases not matched to a gene; V was cut back by 6 bases and J by 4 bases. This CDR3 has 16 amino acids. CDR3 protein: CASSWEASGSAETQYF. The CDR3 bases are TGTGCCAGCTCCTGGGAGGCTAGCGGGAGTGCAGAGACCCAGTACTTC.

This chain joins TRBV9 and TRBJ2-7; tentatively, D is TRBD2 (6 bases). The CDR3 is 13 amino acids. Deletions cut 0 bases from V and 5 bases from J, with 9 bases between. The germline CDR1 and CDR2 sequences are SGDLS and YYNGEE. The CDR3 reads CASSVGRGDEQYF. CDR3 nucleotides: TGTGCCAGCAGCGTAGGGAGGGGTGACGAGCAGTACTTC.

The rearrangement uses TRBV15 and TRBJ2-1; D gene ambiguous. Between the trimmed V and J ends, which lost 0 bases and 10 bases, there was a span of 10 bases. The CDR3 extends over 13 amino acids. Germline CDR1 and CDR2: LNHNV and YYDKDF (reference sequence). CDR3 nucleotides: TGTGCCACCAGCAGAGATATTGGACGCGAGCAGTTCTTC. It encodes CATSRDIGREQFF.

This chain uses TRBV9 with TRBJ2-6; tentative D call: TRBD1 (6 bases). Between the trimmed V and J ends, which lost 6 bases and 2 bases, there was a span of 12 bases. Germline-derived CDR1 and CDR2 are SGDLS and YYNGEE. This CDR3 is 15 amino acids long. The CDR3 region is CASNLQGTGANVLTF. The CDR3 region has the DNA TGTGCCAGCAACCTACAGGGAACTGGGGCCAACGTCCTGACTTTC.

There are a few counts of this clone. V usage is TRBV11-2 and J usage is TRBJ2-5; TRBD1 or TRBD2 may be the D gene (5 bases each). Trimming removed 4 bases at V and 5 bases at J, with 14 bases between. This CDR3 comprises 14 residues. Germline V lookup: CDR1 SGHAT, CDR2 FQNNGV. CDR3 residues: CASSSPGRRETQYF. The CDR3 nucleotides read TGTGCCAGCAGCTCCCCGGGGCGGAGGGAGACCCAGTACTTC.

The rearrangement uses TRBV12-3 or TRBV12-4 and TRBJ1-2; D is unclear. The CDR3 is made up of 13 amino acids. Trimming left V 6 bases short and J 6 bases short, with 14 bases between. CDR3 sequence: CASSDKMRHGYTF. In nucleotides, the CDR3 is TGTGCCAGCAGCGACAAGATGCGCCATGGCTACACCTTC.

The V and J genes are TRBV7-2 and TRBJ2-3; weak D call: TRBD2 (5 bases). There are 15 residues in the CDR3. The V end was cut by 1 base, the J end by 0 bases, with 8 bases between. Germline CDR1 SGHTA, CDR2 FQGNSA. CDR3 in amino acids: CASSLGQRSTDTQYF. As DNA, the CDR3 is TGTGCCAGCAGCTTAGGCCAGCGGAGCACAGATACGCAGTATTTT.

The count of this clone is one. V and J are TRBV7-2 and TRBJ2-3; D is unresolved. The CDR3 contains 13 residues. The V end was cut by 1 base, the J end by 6 bases, with 8 bases between. Germline V gene lookup returns CDR1 SGHTA and CDR2 FQGNSA. The CDR3: CASSLGRQDTQYF. As DNA, the CDR3 is TGTGCCAGCAGCTTAGGGCGTCAGGATACGCAGTATTTT. Using reference TRBV7-2 and TRBJ2-3 for the parts outside the CDR3, the full variable domain is GAGVSQSPSNKVTEKGKDVELRCDPISGHTALYWYRQSLGQGLEFLIYFQGNSAPDKSGLPSDRFSAERTGGSVSTLTIQRTQQEDSAVYLCASSLGRQDTQYFGPGTRLTVL.

The genes are TRBV30 and TRBJ2-3; 10 bases line up with TRBD1. This CDR3 is 16 amino acids long. V was pared by 1 base and J by 6 bases, with 10 bases of the junction left unmatched. CDR1 is GTSNPN, CDR2 SVGIG, per germline (reference sequence). CDR3 protein: CAWSAGTGDLRDTQYF. Here the CDR3 DNA reads TGTGCCTGGAGTGCCGGGACAGGGGATTTAAGGGATACGCAGTATTTT.